Each of the 7 T cell receptor beta chains below was sequenced from the same sample in a study of OX40 agonist ivuxolimab in advanced cancers. The data were produced by immunoSEQ multiplex PCR, yet TCRdb's version contains in-frame clones alone and is incomplete. The sample lists about 20,000 clones, 75% to 90% occurring once. This sample comprised CD4+ or CD8+ T cells sorted from blood, obtained in a trial of the OX40 agonist ivuxolimab. The receptors come from an adult with an advanced solid tumor such as melanoma, head and neck, liver or kidney cancer.

This chain joins TRBV7-2 and TRBJ2-5; D remains ambiguous. The CDR3 spans 14 residues. V lost 4 bases and J 0 bases, leaving 9 bases between the germline ends. Germline V gene lookup returns CDR1 SGHTA and CDR2 FQGNSA. This CDR3 reads CASSSFDNQETQYF. CDR3 coding DNA: TGTGCCAGCAGCTCTTTCGACAACCAAGAGACCCAGTACTTC.

CDR3 loop: CASSLGWGNTEAFF. The CDR3 DNA follows: TGTGCCAGCAGCTTGGGGTGGGGGAACACTGAAGCTTTCTTT. The chain carries TRBV5-6 and TRBJ1-1; D remains unclear. The CDR3 loop spans 14 amino acids. Trimming removed 0 bases at V and 1 base at J, with 7 bases between. Germline values: CDR1 SGHDT, CDR2 YYEEEE.

Worth noting for this clone: Other DNA sequences from this sample encode an identical CDR3 as well. The gene calls are TRBV6-7 and TRBJ1-2, with D unclear. TRBV6-7 is an ORF, and what it does is uncertain. V lost 2 bases and J lost 4, with 8 bases in between. The CDR3 is made up of 13 amino acids. The CDR3 loop reads CASSYLGIYGYTF. CDR3 DNA: TGTGCCAGCAGTTACCTGGGGATCTATGGCTACACCTTC.

J is TRBJ1-2 and V is TRBV6-5; possibly TRBD1 for D (6 bases). Germline V lookup: CDR1 MNHEY, CDR2 SVGAGI. Trimming cost V 5 bases and J 13 bases, with 17 bases left between them. The CDR3 covers 12 residues. The CDR3 loop reads CASSGGGRQATF. The DNA of the CDR3 is TGTGCCAGCAGTGGGGGGGGCCGGCAAGCCACCTTC.

The V and J genes are TRBV19 and TRBJ2-1, with 12 bases matching TRBD2. CDR3 size: 15 residues. Trimming took 7 bases from V and 4 from J; bases not matched to a gene: 5. Germline values: CDR1 LNHDA, CDR2 SQIVND (reference sequence). DNA for the CDR3: TGTGCCAGTATACCGACTAGCGGGGGTTACAATGAGCAGTTCTTC. Its protein product is CASIPTSGGYNEQFF.

J is TRBJ1-6 and V is TRBV6-1; unclear D gene. The CDR3 has 10 residues. In germline, CDR1 is MNHNS, CDR2 SASEGT. With 8 bases removed from V and 10 bases from J, the gap between germline ends came to 6 bases. For the CDR3, the DNA is TGTGCCAGCGGCCAATCACCCCTCCACTTT. Its translation: CASGQSPLHF.

This rearrangement joins TRBV2 to TRBJ2-7; unclear D gene. Trimming stripped 3 bases from V and 3 bases from J, with 6 bases between. Germline V gene lookup returns CDR1 SNHLY and CDR2 FYNNEI. This CDR3 has 12 residues. CDR3 bases: TGTGCCAGCAGTGAGGGTGACTACGAGCAGTACTTC. Encoded protein: CASSEGDYEQYF. The full variable domain, with the rest looked up from reference TRBV2 and TRBJ2-7, is EPEVTQTPSHQVTQMGQEVILRCVPISNHLYFYWYRQILGQKVEFLVSFYNNEISEKSEIFDDQFSVERPDGSNFTLKIRSTKLEDSAMYFCASSEGDYEQYFGPGTRLTVT.